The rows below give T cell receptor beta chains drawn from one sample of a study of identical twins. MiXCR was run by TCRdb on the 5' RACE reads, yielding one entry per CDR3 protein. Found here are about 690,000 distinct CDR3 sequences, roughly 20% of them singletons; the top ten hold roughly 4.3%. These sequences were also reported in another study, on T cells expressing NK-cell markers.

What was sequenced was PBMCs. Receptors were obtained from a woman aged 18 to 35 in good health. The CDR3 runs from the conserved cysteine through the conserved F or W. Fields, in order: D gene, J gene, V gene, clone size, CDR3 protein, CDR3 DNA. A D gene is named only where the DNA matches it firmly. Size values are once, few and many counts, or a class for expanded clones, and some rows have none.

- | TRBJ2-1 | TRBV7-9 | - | CASSYASGRSYNEQFF | TGTGCCAGCAGCTATGCTTCGGGCCGCTCCTACAATGAGCAGTTCTTC
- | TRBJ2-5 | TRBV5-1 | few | CASSLWFGGHETQYF | TGCGCCAGCAGCTTGTGGTTCGGCGGGCACGAGACCCAGTACTTC
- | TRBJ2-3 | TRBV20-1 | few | CSASMGTTDTQYF | TGCAGTGCTAGTATGGGGACTACAGATACGCAGTATTTT
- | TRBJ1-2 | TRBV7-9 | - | CASSSPQGVGYTF | TGTGCCAGCAGCTCGCCTCAGGGTGTTGGCTACACCTTC
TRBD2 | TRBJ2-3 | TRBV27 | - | CATQARSGGTDTQYF | TGTGCCACCCAGGCTCGTAGCGGGGGTACAGATACGCAGTATTTT
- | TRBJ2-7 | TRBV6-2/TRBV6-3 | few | CASNYRIPSYEQYF | TGTGCCAGCAACTACCGGATCCCCTCCTACGAGCAGTACTTC
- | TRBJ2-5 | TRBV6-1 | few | CASSEHLRGRETQYF | TGTGCCAGCAGTGAACATCTTCGGGGGAGGGAGACCCAGTACTTC
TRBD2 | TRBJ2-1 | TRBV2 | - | CASSSGTSGREFF | TGTGCCAGCAGCTCCGGGACTAGCGGGAGAGAGTTCTTC
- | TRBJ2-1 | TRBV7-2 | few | CASSLEVSTGEFF | TGTGCCAGCAGCTTAGAGGTCTCCACCGGGGAGTTCTTC
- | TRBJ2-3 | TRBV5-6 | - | CASSRRRGTSTDTQYF | TGTGCCAGCAGCCGACGGAGGGGTACCAGCACAGATACGCAGTATTTT
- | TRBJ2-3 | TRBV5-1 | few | CASSLDLTDTQYF | TGCGCCAGCAGCTTGGATCTCACAGATACGCAGTATTTT
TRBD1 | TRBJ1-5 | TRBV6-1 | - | CASSPRGTVSNQPQHF | TGTGCCAGCAGTCCTCGCGGGACAGTCAGCAATCAGCCCCAGCATTTT
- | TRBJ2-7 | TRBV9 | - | CASSQGSLHEQYF | TGTGCCAGTTCTCAGGGGAGTCTCCACGAGCAGTACTTC
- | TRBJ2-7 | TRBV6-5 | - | CASSYLGGPYEQYF | TGTGCCAGCAGTTACTTGGGGGGGCCGTACGAGCAGTACTTC
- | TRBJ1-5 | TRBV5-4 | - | CASSSSPGLGQPQHF | TGTGCCAGCAGCTCCTCCCCGGGTCTTGGGCAGCCCCAGCATTTT
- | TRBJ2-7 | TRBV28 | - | CASRLPRAPLDF | TGTGCCAGCAGACTACCGCGGGCTCCTCTGGACTTC
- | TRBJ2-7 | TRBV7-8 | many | CASSLEAGTTTYEQYF | TGTGCCAGCAGCTTAGAAGCCGGGACAACAACCTACGAGCAGTACTTC
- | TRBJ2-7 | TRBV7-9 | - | CASSLGVGLSPSYEQYF | TGTGCCAGCAGTCTAGGGGTGGGGTTGTCCCCTTCTTACGAGCAGTACTTC
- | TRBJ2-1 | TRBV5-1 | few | CASSAGQISYNEQFF | TGCGCCAGCAGCGCGGGACAAATCTCCTACAATGAGCAGTTCTTC
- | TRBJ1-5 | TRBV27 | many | CASSAFTGNQPQHF | TGTGCCAGCAGCGCATTTACAGGGAATCAGCCCCAGCATTTT
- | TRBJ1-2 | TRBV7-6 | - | CASRPGRGWDNYGYTF | TGTGCCAGCAGGCCTGGCAGGGGATGGGACAACTATGGCTACACCTTC
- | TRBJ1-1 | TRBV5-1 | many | CASRRDLGNTEAFF | TGCGCCAGCAGGAGGGACTTAGGGAACACTGAAGCTTTCTTT
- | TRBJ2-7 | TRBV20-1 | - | CSARDGLYEQYF | TGCAGTGCTAGAGACGGGTTATACGAGCAGTACTTC
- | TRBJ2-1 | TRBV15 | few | CATSDGTTNFNEQFF | TGTGCGACCAGTGACGGGACCACCAACTTCAATGAGCAGTTCTTC
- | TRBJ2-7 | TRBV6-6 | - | CASSYKTYEQYF | TGTGCCAGCAGTTACAAAACCTACGAGCAGTACTTC
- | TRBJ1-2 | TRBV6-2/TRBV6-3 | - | CASSYEGRANYGYTF | TGTGCCAGCAGTTACGAGGGGAGAGCTAACTATGGCTACACCTTC
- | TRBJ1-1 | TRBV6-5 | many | CASSSRIEAFF | TGTGCCAGCAGTTCACGGATTGAAGCTTTCTTT